This T cell receptor (beta chain) was found in a study of blood T cell repertoires in COVID-19. Overall study context: The United States, Italy and Spain supplied acute and convalescent COVID-19 samples. T cells, B-cell-depleted T cells, or PBMCs provided the cDNA or gDNA that served as material.

In the original processing: Estimation of nucleated cell counts relied on the amplification of reference gene primers. Clones were read by immunoSEQ multiplex PCR, and TCRdb kept only the in-frame ones, dropping some. V and J calls and clone size are given by that table; D and trimming were obtained from the DNA. There are 55,000 to 65,000 clones in the sample; about four fifths occur only once, and 25% lies in the top ten. Germline CDR1 and CDR2: SGHNT and YYREEE (reference sequence). This CDR3 is 13 amino acids long. Trimming took 0 bases from V and 5 from J, leaving 9 bases between them. The source of this sequence is a human donor in a cohort sampled during active COVID-19. The sample consisted of peripheral blood. The V call is TRBV5-4, the J call TRBJ2-7; weak D call: TRBD1 (6 bases). The CDR3 loop reads CASSLEQGNEQYF. DNA for the CDR3: TGTGCCAGCAGCTTGGAACAGGGTAACGAGCAGTACTTC.